This T cell receptor (beta chain) was identified during a study of OX40 agonist ivuxolimab in advanced cancers. Looking at the study overall: Participants could have had prior anti-PD-1, anti-PD-L1 or anti-CTLA-4 therapy, and about 37% had some. Whole-study results and caveats: Within 6 weeks, CD4+ and CD8+ blood T cells expanded clonally at 0.1 to 3.0 mg/kg. Expanded clones were, on average, more numerous in CD8+ T cells than in CD4+.

In the case of this clone: What it binds is not known.

The CDR3 totals 15 residues. V shed 3 bases and J 4 bases; nucleotides not matched to a gene: 7. From germline, CDR1 is KGHSH and CDR2 LQKENI. Method: immunoSEQ multiplex PCR; TCRdb's copy keeps in-frame clones and lacks some. The sample yields 77,000 or so clones, about 90% seen once. The chain links TRBV18 to TRBJ2-7, with 9 bases identical to TRBD1. The source material was CD4+ or CD8+ T cells sorted from blood, sampled in a trial of the OX40 agonist ivuxolimab. The TCR comes from an adult with an advanced solid tumor such as melanoma, head and neck, liver or kidney cancer. The DNA for the CDR3 is TGTGCCAGCTCACCCGCTGGGACAGGGAGATACGAGCAGTACTTC. It encodes CASSPAGTGRYEQYF.